Sequencing of this T cell receptor beta chain was carried out in a study of cytomegalovirus exposure and HLA in healthy donors. Study-wide background: A data release that came early held around 85 million unique TCRs from HLA-typed donors. Points from the study as a whole: While the bulk of TCR sequences proved rare, some public TCRs turned up in many donors. 150 or so TCR beta chains were listed as cytomegalovirus-associated. DRB1 showed the most TCR associations and HLA-C the fewest in a later analysis, as rates varied by HLA locus.

Germline V gives CDR1 KGHSH, CDR2 LQKENI. V lost 2 bases to trimming and J lost 1 base, with 11 bases between them. CDR3 size: 15 residues. In this sample, this clone turned up a few times. The target antigen is unknown. This PCR relied on a set of 60 Vbeta primers and 13 Jbeta primers. Profiling relied on immunoSEQ multiplex PCR, and the TCRdb table lists in-frame clones only, not all of them. Among approximately 100,000 clones, roughly three quarters were seen once, and the ten largest hold 3% to 4.5%. The chain carries TRBV18 and TRBJ2-5; perhaps TRBD2 as D (6 bases). Sequenced sample: PBMCs. The origin of this receptor is a woman between 50 and 59 years old in good health and CMV-seropositive. For the CDR3, the DNA is TGTGCCAGCTCACCAGGGGCGGGGACCCAAGAGACCCAGTACTTC. Protein product: CASSPGAGTQETQYF. The full variable domain, in which reference TRBV18 and TRBJ2-5 provide the parts outside the CDR3, is NAGVMQNPRHLVRRRGQEARLRCSPMKGHSHVYWYRQLPEEGLKFMVYLQKENIIDESGMPKERFSAEFPKEGPSILRIQQVVRGDSAAYFCASSPGAGTQETQYFGPGTRLLVL.